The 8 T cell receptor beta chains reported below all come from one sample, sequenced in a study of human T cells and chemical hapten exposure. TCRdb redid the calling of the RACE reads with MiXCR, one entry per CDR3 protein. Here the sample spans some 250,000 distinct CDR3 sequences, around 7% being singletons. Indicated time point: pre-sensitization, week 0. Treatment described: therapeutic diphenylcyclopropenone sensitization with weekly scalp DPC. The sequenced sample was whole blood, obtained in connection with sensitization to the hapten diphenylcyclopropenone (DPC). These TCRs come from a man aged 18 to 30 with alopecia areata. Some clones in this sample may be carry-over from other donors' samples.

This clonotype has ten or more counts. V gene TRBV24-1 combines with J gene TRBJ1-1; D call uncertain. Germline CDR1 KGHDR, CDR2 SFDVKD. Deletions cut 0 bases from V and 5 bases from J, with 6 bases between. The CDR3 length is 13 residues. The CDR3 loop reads CATSDLEGTEAFF. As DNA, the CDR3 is TGTGCCACCAGTGATTTGGAGGGAACTGAAGCTTTCTTT.

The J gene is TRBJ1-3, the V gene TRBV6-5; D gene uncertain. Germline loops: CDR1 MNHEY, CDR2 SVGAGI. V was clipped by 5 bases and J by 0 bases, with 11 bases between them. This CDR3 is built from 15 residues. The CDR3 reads CASSPQTDSGNTIYF. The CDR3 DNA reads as TGTGCCAGCAGTCCCCAGACTGACTCTGGAAACACCATATATTTT.

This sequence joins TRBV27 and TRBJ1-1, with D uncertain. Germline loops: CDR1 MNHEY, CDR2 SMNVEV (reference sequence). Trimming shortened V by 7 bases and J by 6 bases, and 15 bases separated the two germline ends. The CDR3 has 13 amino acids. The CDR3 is CASKGSSPPEAFF. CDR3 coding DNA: TGTGCCAGCAAAGGGTCGAGCCCACCTGAAGCTTTCTTT.

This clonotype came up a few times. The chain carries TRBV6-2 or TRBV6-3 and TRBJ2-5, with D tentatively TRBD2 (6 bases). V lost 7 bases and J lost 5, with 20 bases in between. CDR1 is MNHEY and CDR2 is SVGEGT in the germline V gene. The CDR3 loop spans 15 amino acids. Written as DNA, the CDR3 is TGTGCCAGCATTTCGGCGGGGATCAGCGCGGAGACCCAGTACTTC. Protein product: CASISAGISAETQYF.

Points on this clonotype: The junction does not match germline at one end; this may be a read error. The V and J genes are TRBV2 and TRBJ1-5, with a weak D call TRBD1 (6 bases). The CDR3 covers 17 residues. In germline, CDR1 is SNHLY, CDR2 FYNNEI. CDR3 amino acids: CAGSDDGGAYSNQPQHF. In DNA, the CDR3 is TGTGCCGGCAGTGACGACGGGGGCGCCTATAGCAATCAGCCCCAGCATTTT.

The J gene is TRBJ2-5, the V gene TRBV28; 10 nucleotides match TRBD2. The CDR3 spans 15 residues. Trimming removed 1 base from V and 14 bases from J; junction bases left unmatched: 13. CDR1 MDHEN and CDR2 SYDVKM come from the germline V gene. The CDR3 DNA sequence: TGTGCCAGCAGTTTATCGGCTAGCGGGGGTCTTACCCCTTACTTC. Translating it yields CASSLSASGGLTPYF.

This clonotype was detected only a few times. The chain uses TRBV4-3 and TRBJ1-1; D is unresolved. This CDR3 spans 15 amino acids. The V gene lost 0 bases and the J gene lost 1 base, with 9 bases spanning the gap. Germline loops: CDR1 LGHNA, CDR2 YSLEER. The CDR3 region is CASSQEGGPNTEAFF. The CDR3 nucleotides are TGCGCCAGCAGCCAAGAGGGTGGTCCGAACACTGAAGCTTTCTTT.

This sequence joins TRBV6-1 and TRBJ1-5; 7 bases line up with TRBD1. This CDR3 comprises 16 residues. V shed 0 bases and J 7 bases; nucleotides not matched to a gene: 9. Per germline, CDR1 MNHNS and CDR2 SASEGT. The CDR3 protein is CASSEAAGGFGQPQHF. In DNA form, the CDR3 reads TGTGCCAGCAGTGAAGCAGCAGGGGGGTTCGGACAGCCCCAGCATTTT.